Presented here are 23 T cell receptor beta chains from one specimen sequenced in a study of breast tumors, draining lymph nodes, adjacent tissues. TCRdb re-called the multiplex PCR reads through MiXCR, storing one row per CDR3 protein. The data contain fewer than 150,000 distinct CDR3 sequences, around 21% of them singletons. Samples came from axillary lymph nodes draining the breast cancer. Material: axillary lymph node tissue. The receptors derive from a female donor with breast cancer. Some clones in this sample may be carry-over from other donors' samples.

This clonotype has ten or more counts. DNA for the CDR3: TGTGCCACCAGTGCGGGGGGCGTAGCGAGCTCCTACAATGAGCAGTTCTTC. It is translated as CATSAGGVASSYNEQFF. This chain joins TRBV24-1 and TRBJ2-1; possibly TRBD2 for D (7 bases). V was trimmed by 5 bases and J by 0 bases, leaving 16 bases between them. The CDR3 has 17 residues. Looked up from germline, CDR1 is KGHDR and CDR2 is SFDVKD.

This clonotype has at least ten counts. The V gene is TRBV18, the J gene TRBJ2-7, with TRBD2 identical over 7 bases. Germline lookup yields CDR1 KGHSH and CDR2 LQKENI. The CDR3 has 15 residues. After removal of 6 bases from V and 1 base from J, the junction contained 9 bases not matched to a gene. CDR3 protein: CASSPGERDSYEQYF. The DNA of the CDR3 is TGTGCCAGCTCCCCCGGGGAGCGGGATTCCTACGAGCAGTACTTC.

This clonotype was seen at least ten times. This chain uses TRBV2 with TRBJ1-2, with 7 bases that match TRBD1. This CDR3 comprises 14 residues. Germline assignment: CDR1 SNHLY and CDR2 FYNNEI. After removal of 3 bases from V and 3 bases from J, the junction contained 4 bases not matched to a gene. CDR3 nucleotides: TGTGCCAGCAGTGAGAGGCAGGGGGACTATGGCTACACCTTC. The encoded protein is CASSERQGDYGYTF.

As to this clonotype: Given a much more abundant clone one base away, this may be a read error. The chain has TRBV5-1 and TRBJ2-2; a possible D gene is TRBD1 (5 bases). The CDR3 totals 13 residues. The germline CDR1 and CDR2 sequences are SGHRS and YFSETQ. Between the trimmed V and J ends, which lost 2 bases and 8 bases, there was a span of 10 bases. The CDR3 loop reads CASSLQQAGELFF. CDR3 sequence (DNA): TGCGCCAGCAGCTTACAACAGGCGGGGGAGCTGTTTTTT.

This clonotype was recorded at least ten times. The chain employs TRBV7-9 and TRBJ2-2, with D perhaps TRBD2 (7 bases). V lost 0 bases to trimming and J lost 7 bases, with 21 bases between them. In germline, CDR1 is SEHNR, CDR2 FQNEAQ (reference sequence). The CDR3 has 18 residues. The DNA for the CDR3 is TGTGCCAGCAGCTTAGCCCGCGGGGGAGGGGGTTCCCGCGGGGAGCTGTTTTTT. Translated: CASSLARGGGGSRGELFF. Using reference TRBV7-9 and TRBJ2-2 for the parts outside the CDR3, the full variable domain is DTGVSQNPRHKITKRGQNVTFRCDPISEHNRLYWYRQTLGQGPEFLTYFQNEAQLEKSRLLSDRFSAERPKGSFSTLEIQRTEQGDSAMYLCASSLARGGGGSRGELFFGEGSRLTVL.

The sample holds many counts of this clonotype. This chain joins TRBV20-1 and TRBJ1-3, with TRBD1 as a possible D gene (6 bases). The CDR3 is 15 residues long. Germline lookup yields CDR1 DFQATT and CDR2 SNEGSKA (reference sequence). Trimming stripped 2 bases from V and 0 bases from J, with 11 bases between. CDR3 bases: TGCAGTGCTAGACAGGGGTTAAGCTCTGGAAACACCATATATTTT. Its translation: CSARQGLSSGNTIYF.

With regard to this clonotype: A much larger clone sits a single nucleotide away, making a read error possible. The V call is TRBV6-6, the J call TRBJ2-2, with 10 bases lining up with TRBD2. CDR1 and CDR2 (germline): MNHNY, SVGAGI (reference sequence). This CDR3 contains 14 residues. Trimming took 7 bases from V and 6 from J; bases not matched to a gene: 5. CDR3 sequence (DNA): TGTGCCAGCACCCGGACTAGCGGCGCCGGGGAGCTGTTTTTT. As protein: CASTRTSGAGELFF.

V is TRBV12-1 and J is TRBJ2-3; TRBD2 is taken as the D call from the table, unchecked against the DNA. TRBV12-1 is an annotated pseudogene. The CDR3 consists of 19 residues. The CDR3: CASSTCPASGRGLTDTQYF. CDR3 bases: TGTGCCAGCAGCACTTGCCCCGCTAGCGGGAGGGGGCTCACAGATACGCAGTATTTT.

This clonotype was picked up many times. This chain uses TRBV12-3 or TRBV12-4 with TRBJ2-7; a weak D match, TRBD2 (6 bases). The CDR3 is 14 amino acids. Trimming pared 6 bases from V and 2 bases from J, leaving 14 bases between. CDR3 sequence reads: CASSPQEGPYEQYF. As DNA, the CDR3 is TGTGCCAGCAGCCCACAGGAGGGACCCTACGAGCAGTACTTC.

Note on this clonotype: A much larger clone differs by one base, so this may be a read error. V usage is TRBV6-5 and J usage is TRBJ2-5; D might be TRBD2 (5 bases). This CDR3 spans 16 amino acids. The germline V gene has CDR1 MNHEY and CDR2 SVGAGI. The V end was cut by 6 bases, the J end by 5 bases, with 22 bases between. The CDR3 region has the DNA TGTGCCAGCAGCTCGCGGACTGGGGTAAAAGCCGAGACCCAGTACTTC. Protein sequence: CASSSRTGVKAETQYF.

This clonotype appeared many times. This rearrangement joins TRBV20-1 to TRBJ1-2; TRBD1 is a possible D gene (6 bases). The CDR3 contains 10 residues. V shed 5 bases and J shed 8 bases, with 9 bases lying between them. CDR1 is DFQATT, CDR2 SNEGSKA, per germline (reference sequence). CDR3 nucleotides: TGCAGTGCTTACAGGGCGGGCTACACCTTC. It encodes CSAYRAGYTF.

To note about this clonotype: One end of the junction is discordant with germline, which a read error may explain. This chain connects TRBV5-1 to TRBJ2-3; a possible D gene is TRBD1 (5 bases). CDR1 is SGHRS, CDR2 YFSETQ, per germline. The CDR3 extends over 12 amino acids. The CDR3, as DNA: TGCGCCAGCAGCTTGGTGACAGATACGCAGTGTTTT. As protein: CASSLVTDTQCF.

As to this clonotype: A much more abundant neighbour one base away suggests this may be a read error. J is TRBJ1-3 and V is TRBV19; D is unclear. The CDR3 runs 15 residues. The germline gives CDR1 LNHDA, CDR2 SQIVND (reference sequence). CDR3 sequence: CAGSTPIHSGNTIYF. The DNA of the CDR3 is TGTGCCGGTAGTACCCCGATTCACTCTGGAAACACCATATATTTT.

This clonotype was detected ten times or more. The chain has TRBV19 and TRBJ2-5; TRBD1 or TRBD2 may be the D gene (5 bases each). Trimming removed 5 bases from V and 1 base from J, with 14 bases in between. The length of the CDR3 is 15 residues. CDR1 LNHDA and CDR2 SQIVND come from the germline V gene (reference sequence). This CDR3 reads CASSPVLGAQETQYF. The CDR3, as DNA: TGTGCCAGTAGTCCCGTACTCGGGGCCCAAGAGACCCAGTACTTC.

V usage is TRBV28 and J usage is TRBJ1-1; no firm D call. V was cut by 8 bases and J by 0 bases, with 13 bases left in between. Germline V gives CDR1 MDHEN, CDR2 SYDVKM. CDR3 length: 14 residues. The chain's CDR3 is CASCRGGVNTEAFF. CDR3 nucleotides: TGTGCCAGCTGCCGGGGTGGGGTGAACACTGAAGCTTTCTTT.

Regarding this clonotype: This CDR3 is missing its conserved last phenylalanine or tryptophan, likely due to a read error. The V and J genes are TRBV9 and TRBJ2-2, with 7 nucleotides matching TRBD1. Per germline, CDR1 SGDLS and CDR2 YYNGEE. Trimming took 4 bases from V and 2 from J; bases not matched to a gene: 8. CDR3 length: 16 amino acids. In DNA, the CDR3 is TGTGCCAGCAGCCCACCCGGACAGGTCAACACCGGGGAGCTGTTTTCT. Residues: CASSPPGQVNTGELFS.

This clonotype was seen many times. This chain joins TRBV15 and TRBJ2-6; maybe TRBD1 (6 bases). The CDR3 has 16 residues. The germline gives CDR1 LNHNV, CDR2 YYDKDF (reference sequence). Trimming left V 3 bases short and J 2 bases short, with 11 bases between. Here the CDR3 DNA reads TGTGCCACCAGCAGGGCTCGACAGGCTGGGGCCAACGTCCTGACTTTC. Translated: CATSRARQAGANVLTF.

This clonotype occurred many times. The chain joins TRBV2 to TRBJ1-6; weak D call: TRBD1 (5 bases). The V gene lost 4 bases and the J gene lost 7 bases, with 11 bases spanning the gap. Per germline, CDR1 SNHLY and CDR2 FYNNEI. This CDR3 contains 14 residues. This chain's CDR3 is CASSAGMGNSPLHF. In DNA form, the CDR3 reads TGTGCCAGCAGTGCAGGGATGGGGAATTCACCCCTCCACTTT.

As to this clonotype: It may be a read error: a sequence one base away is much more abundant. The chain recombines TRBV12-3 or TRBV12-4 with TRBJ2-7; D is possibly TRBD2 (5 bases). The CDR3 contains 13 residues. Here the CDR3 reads CASSLGVSGEQYF. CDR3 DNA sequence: TGTGCCAGCAGCTTAGGCGTCAGCGGCGAGCAGTACTTC.

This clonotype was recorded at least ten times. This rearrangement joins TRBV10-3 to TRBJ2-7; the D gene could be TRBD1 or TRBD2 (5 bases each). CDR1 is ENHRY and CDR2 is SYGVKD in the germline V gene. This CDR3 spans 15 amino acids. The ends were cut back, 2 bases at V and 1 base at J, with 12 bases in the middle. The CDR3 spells CAISETRDGSYEQYF. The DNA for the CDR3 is TGTGCCATCAGTGAGACCCGGGACGGATCCTACGAGCAGTACTTC.

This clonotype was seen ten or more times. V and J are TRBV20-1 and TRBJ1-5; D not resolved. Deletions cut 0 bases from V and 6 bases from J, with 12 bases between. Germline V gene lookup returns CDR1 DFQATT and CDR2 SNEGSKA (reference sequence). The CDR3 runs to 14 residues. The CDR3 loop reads CSAREPIPGQPQHF. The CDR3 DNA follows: TGCAGTGCTAGAGAGCCTATACCGGGTCAGCCCCAGCATTTT.

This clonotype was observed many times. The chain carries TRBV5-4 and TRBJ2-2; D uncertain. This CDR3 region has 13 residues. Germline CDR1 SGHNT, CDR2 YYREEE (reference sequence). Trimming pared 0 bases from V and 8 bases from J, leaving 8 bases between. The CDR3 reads CASSLGVGGELFF. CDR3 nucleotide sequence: TGTGCCAGCAGCTTGGGTGTTGGGGGGGAGCTGTTTTTT.

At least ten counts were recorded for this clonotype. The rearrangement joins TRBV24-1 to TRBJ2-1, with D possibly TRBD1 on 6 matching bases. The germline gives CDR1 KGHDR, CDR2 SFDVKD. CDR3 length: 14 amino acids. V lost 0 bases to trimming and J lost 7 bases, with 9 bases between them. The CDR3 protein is CATSDLTGRNEQFF. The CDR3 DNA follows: TGTGCCACCAGTGATTTGACAGGGCGGAATGAGCAGTTCTTC.